These T cell receptor beta chains were read from a single sample in a study of T-cell memory formation after mild COVID-19. A single record per CDR3 protein comes from TCRdb applying MiXCR to the 5' RACE reads. The table records 110,000 or so distinct CDR3 sequences, about 24% of them present only once. Sequencing was done on a sample of PBMCs or a T cell subset sorted from them (not recorded which). The receptors here all came from a man between 18 and 35 years old who had mild COVID-19 (a few samples of this study predate the infection). Cell type and time point are not known. Both conserved end residues are part of each CDR3. For some rows the clone size is stated as once, few or many, or as a class when expanded; others skip it.

size	V	J	CDR3
-	TRBV20-1	TRBJ2-1	CSARDYSGRMTNEQFF
few	TRBV6-2/TRBV6-3	TRBJ2-7	CASSLKHAFDEQYF
-	TRBV5-6	TRBJ1-6	CASSRDRVNPYNSPLHF
-	TRBV12-3/TRBV12-4	TRBJ1-3	CASSSQNGNTIYF
few	TRBV11-2	TRBJ1-1	CASSLGGTPFYDTEAFF
-	TRBV29-1	TRBJ1-1	CSVDWRGTEAFF
-	TRBV6-5	TRBJ2-1	CASSYRGTYNEQFF
many	TRBV7-9	TRBJ1-3	CASSRHIPSGNTIYF
-	TRBV20-1	TRBJ2-3	CSARELKGAGQYF
-	TRBV9	TRBJ2-1	CASSPSGTGLPEQFF
-	TRBV7-6	TRBJ2-3	CASSQSGGVDTQYF
few	TRBV4-1	TRBJ1-2	CASSYTENYGYTF
-	TRBV6-5	TRBJ1-5	CASSYGGNQPQHF
few	TRBV20-1	TRBJ2-4	CSAESGTGGNIQYF
few	TRBV4-1	TRBJ1-1	CASSQLGRLPDPEAFF
few	TRBV12-5	TRBJ2-7	CASGSSGSSYEQYF
-	TRBV6-1	TRBJ2-6	CASSLQRSGANVLTF
-	TRBV5-1	TRBJ2-7	CASSSGQEAYEQYF
-	TRBV30	TRBJ2-7	CAWDRGYEQYF